The clone carrying this TCR beta chain is labeled medium-sized. Its target is unknown. An end of the junction does not agree with germline; a read error may underlie this. The data originate from a study of OX40 agonist ivuxolimab in advanced cancers. Study-wide results and limits: CD4+ T cells averaged fewer expanded clones than CD8+ T cells.

The repertoire was sequenced with immunoSEQ multiplex PCR; TCRdb's copy has only in-frame clones and lacks some. Of 50,000 to 70,000 clones detected, 80% to 90% appear once; the ten largest clones hold 2.5% to 3.5%. The germline CDR1 and CDR2 sequences are SSHAT and FNYEAQ (reference sequence). The CDR3 has 13 residues. The source is an adult with an advanced solid tumor such as melanoma, head and neck, liver or kidney cancer. J is TRBJ2-1 and V is TRBV7-7, with D tentatively TRBD2 (5 bases). Sample: CD4+ or CD8+ T cells sorted from blood, taken in a trial of the OX40 agonist ivuxolimab. The CDR3: CASSLATESDKFF. The DNA of the CDR3 is TGTGCTAGCAGCTTAGCGACGGAGTCAGACAAGTTCTTC.